This T cell receptor beta chain appears in the sequencing data of a study of cytomegalovirus exposure and HLA in healthy donors (dated by TCRdb to 2015 to 2018). Regarding the study in general: In an earlier analysis of 550 to 750 of the donors, 250 to 300 Gb of sequence data and 117 million unique TCR beta sequences from 180 million or so T cells were reported. Roughly 300 gigabases of sequencing data and around 87 million unique TCR sequences were included in an early release covering about 600 HLA-typed donors. Among the 398 genotyped donors, approximately 81% belonged to the genetic ancestry cluster associated with self-reported Caucasian donors. The study was designed to test whether signatures of past pathogen exposure could be identified by cataloging public T cell receptors. The study profiled the T cell repertoires of approximately 700 subjects by immunosequencing and related them to cytomegalovirus serostatus. A separate validation cohort of some 130 different subjects was used in addition to the 666-subject first cohort. High-throughput TCR immunosequencing, statistical association of individual TCRs with disease status, and machine learning were combined to predict cytomegalovirus infection status. In a later analysis, previously published TCR beta repertoires from 666 donors were re-analyzed and high-resolution HLA genotyping was added so that TCR occurrence patterns could be studied. Rather than using new phenotypic data, the later analysis identified candidate immune exposures from TCR beta sequences and from how often those sequences occurred across donors. To decide whether each TCR beta V gene segment behaved as functional or pseudogenic, an earlier analysis of approximately 590 of the donors relied on high-throughput TCR beta sequencing. Donor age, sex, ethnicity and CMV serostatus were compiled alongside the repertoire data. A later genetic analysis used genome-wide SNP genotypes for about 55% of the 666 donors, treating that subset as a discovery cohort. All discovery cohort repertoires had been generated on a single sequencing platform. HLA typing included class I and class II loci at four-digit resolution. Typing coverage varied by locus: 629-630 donors for A, B, C, DRB1 and DQB1; roughly 500 for DQA1; around 570 for DPA1; more than 450 for DPB1. Four or five DR-DQ haplotypes were treated as single units for association and clustering because of strong linkage in the cohort. On average, around 240,000 unique TCR beta nucleotide sequences were sequenced per donor among more than 350 genotyped donors of the cohort, with around 19% of those sequences being non-productive.

A remark on this clone: What antigen it recognizes has not been identified. No much larger clone exists at a distance of one base, and base qualities are not known.

The cohort consisted of 600 to 700 healthy bone marrow donors. At the time of sampling, every cohort member was nominally healthy, though immune exposures that went unrecorded were likely present. The donor was CMV seropositive and belonged to the group of about 290 seropositive cohort members. Each donor provided a peripheral blood sample, and peripheral blood mononuclear cells were used for TCR beta sequencing. The Qiagen DNeasy Blood Extraction Kit was used to extract genomic DNA from the blood cell samples. The library came from the immunoSEQ multiplex PCR assay. The multiplex PCR relied on a mix of 60 forward primers for TCR Vbeta segments and 13 reverse primers for TCR Jbeta segments. The CDR3 region of rearranged TCR beta genes was amplified from genomic DNA with a multiplex PCR assay. The amplified TCR beta libraries were sequenced on the Illumina HiSeq System as 87-base-pair reads. For the original study's pipeline: A later analysis counted tens of millions of unique TCR beta chains across the 666 repertoires, and roughly 9.9 million of these chains were shared by at least two donors. Raw reads were error-corrected and collapsed into unique sequences by a nearest-neighbor algorithm in which closely related sequences were merged to remove PCR and sequencing errors. To assign V, D and J gene segments, CDR3 sequences were aligned to IMGT reference sequences. Each retained sequence needed at least a six-nucleotide match to both a V gene segment and a J gene segment. A rearrangement was called productive if the CDR3 had no stop codons and remained in frame with V and J, and every other rearrangement was called non-productive. CDR3 was defined by IMGT convention, running from the second conserved V-encoded cysteine to the conserved J-encoded phenylalanine. Sequences without an unambiguous match to a single V gene segment were excluded from the earlier analysis of approximately 560 of the donors. An earlier analysis of 550 to 650 of the donors classified V segments as functional when productive rearrangements were above 56.7% and as segregating when the standard deviation between donors was above 5%. A statistical classification framework was built to diagnose cytomegalovirus status from the catalog of TCR beta chain sequences. In a later analysis, V and J genes were assigned by comparing TCR nucleotide sequences against IMGT/GENE-DB human TR gene sequences. Using the TCRdist pipeline, a later analysis assigned CDR3 sequences along with most-parsimonious VDJ recombination scenarios. In a later analysis, every TCR beta chain was defined by the combination of its CDR3 amino acid sequence and its V-gene family, and reads without a unique V-gene family were dropped. To address suspected cross-contamination and a sequencing artifact, a later analysis removed around 590 highly shared, low-generation-probability nucleotide sequences. A later analysis calculated a clonal expansion index for each public chain from normalized within-repertoire ranks of inferred template counts. In a later analysis, generation probabilities were computed with a VDJ recombination model fitted to out-of-frame rearrangements, and the resulting probabilities were checked against IGoR. In a later analysis, hypergeometric tests were used to score TCR-TCR, TCR-HLA and TCR-CMV co-occurrence, with a repertoire-size bias correction applied to TCR pairs. False discovery rates were estimated in a later analysis by permuting HLA or CMV assignments 20 times. A later analysis grouped co-occurring TCRs with DBSCAN, adding TCRdist sequence similarity when clustering within HLA-allele-positive subsets. Repertoires with fewer than 30,000 or more than 120,000 public chains were left out of co-occurrence clustering, as were several repertoires with anomalous nucleotide sharing. What TCRdb holds here is the immuneACCESS table cut down to in-frame rearrangements. Part of the clones is not present; checked against another copy, under half of the missing clones reflect an unresolved V gene, and the others are unexplained. V and J calls and clone size are as listed in that table; D and trimming were resolved from the DNA. This sample comprises tens of thousands of clones, 70% to 80% of them detected only once. 14% to 15% of the sample lies in the top ten.

The CDR3, cysteine through phenylalanine, is 15 amino acids long. Kept here is only the CDR3 DNA, which spans 45 bases and is read in frame from base 1. The V end loses 0 bases and the J end loses 0 bases, and a stretch of 6 bases separates them. The germline V gene provides CDR1 SNHLY and CDR2 FYNNEI. The investigation overall reported the following: Correlated functional status among segregating V segments might be attributable to linkage disequilibrium, but an unknown experimental factor could not be ruled out. The study gave a list of 150 to 200 TCR beta chains associated with cytomegalovirus. A further reported finding was that TCR beta sequences accurately predicted the HLA-A and HLA-B alleles for most subjects in the first cohort. Specific HLA alleles were associated with 16,951 TCR beta sequences at a false discovery rate of 0.05 in a later analysis. Most TCR sequences were observed very rarely across donors, whereas some public TCRs were present in many individuals. Because the 87-base-pair reads could not distinguish some IMGT-functional V segments, including TRBV6-2 and TRBV6-3, those segments were excluded. In vitro tests confirmed that a few of the cytomegalovirus-associated TCR beta chains recognize cytomegalovirus antigens. In a later analysis, several top co-occurrence clusters were reported to appear linked to parvovirus B19, influenza, CMV and Epstein-Barr virus. In a later analysis, most CMV-associated TCR beta chains were found to appear HLA-restricted, with HLA associations seemingly driven largely by CMV exposure. The presence/absence analyses assumed that sequencing depth was roughly uniform across donors, and that assumption may not be true. Compared with equally common non-associated chains, HLA-associated TCR beta chains in a later analysis were more clonally expanded and had lower generation probabilities. In a later genetic analysis, fewer N-insertions in productive TCRs were reported among donors in an Asian-associated ancestry cluster than the 666-donor mean. According to a later analysis, TCR association rates differed among HLA loci, with DRB1 alleles showing the most associated TCRs and HLA-C alleles showing the fewest. A cluster of highly shared sequence variants was judged likely to represent a technical artifact of the sequencing pipeline. Because some donors lacked HLA typing at each locus, the association tests relied only on the typed subset. In this cohort, only TCR beta chains were sequenced, and detectable features were limited by the absence of alpha or paired-chain data. The classifier was reported to diagnose cytomegalovirus status with high specificity and sensitivity in both the original cohort and the validation cohort. A later genetic analysis associated a missense DCLRE1C variant with V-gene and J-gene trimming of TCR beta chains, and an independent cohort replicated the association. When HLA alleles, especially DR and DQ, strongly co-occurred, attributing TCR associations to individual alleles was difficult. The authors suggested that the approach could potentially be extended to other disease states and immunological phenotypes. Because counts were too low, seventeen rarely observed V segments, including chromosome 9 orphons, were left out of the earlier analysis of about 500 of the donors. Immune exposure information for the cohort was limited to CMV serostatus. Broadly in line with IMGT annotations, most TCR beta V segments showed up in productive rearrangements about 90% or about 30% of the time in an earlier analysis of a few hundred of the donors.

The V gene is TRBV2 and the J gene is TRBJ1-5, with the D gene uncertain. The clonotype was recovered from a woman aged 40 to 50 in good health and CMV-seropositive. The specimen sequenced was PBMCs. The DNA is TGTGCCAGCAGTGAAGCGCTTAGTAGCAATCAGCCCCAGCATTTT. Translation gives CASSEALSSNQPQHF.